This TCR beta chain was observed in a study of blood T cell repertoires in COVID-19. Study summary: The United States, Italy and Spain provided the acute and convalescent COVID-19 samples.

Per the study methods: The authors estimated nucleated cell counts from reference gene primer amplification. The method was immunoSEQ multiplex PCR; TCRdb's version includes in-frame clones alone and lacks a portion of them. Clone size and the V and J calls come from that table; the DNA yielded D and trimming. The table lists about 150,000 clones, about 89% of them singletons. The V end lost 6 bases, the J end lost 5 bases, and 17 bases lay between the germline ends. The CDR3 consists of 14 residues. Germline lookup yields CDR1 SGHNT and CDR2 YYREEE (reference sequence). The sample consisted of peripheral blood. This clonotype was obtained from a man in his fifties or sixties with acute or convalescent COVID-19. The chain has TRBV5-4 and TRBJ2-5; D may be TRBD2 (5 bases). The CDR3 DNA reads TGTGCCAGCACCACCTTTGGAGGTGGGGAGACCCAGTACTTC. Translation gives CASTTFGGGETQYF.